What follows are 21 T cell receptor beta chains derived from one specimen sequenced in a study of identical twins. TCRdb re-derived calls from the 5' RACE reads in MiXCR, one entry per CDR3 protein. The profile shows some 440,000 distinct CDR3 sequences, roughly 24% of them singletons. This same sample was also taken into another study, of T cells expressing NK-cell markers.

The sample consisted of CD4+ T cells sorted from blood. The receptors here all came from a woman aged 18-29 years in good health.

The table lists this clonotype with a few counts. The chain employs TRBV7-2 and TRBJ2-3; D perhaps matches TRBD2 (6 bases). The CDR3 extends over 15 amino acids. The germline V and J ends were trimmed by 3 bases and 4 bases, with 14 bases remaining between them. CDR1 and CDR2 (germline): SGHTA, FQGNSA. In DNA, the CDR3 is TGTGCCAGCAGCTTCCGAGTGGCTAGCGCAGATACGCAGTATTTT. As protein: CASSFRVASADTQYF.

This sequence joins TRBV12-3 or TRBV12-4 and TRBJ1-2; tentative D call: TRBD1 (6 bases). This CDR3 is 13 amino acids long. V dropped 4 bases and J dropped 7 bases, with 13 bases sitting between them. The CDR3 loop is CASSYREVGGYTF. The CDR3 DNA sequence: TGTGCCAGCAGTTACAGGGAAGTAGGTGGCTACACCTTC.

The chain couples TRBV5-1 to TRBJ2-7; D unresolved. This CDR3 comprises 15 residues. The V gene's germline CDR1 is SGHRS and CDR2 YFSETQ. The ends were cut back, 3 bases at V and 5 bases at J, with 18 bases in the middle. The CDR3 protein is CASSSRRTGTHEQYF. In DNA, the CDR3 is TGCGCCAGCAGCTCTCGACGGACCGGTACCCACGAGCAGTACTTC.

This clonotype was counted between two and nine times. This chain links TRBV12-3 or TRBV12-4 with TRBJ2-1; 11 nucleotides line up with TRBD2. The CDR3 has 14 amino acids. The J segment lost 8 bases and the V segment lost 7 bases, leaving 7 bases of the junction unmatched. The CDR3: CASNPSGRRYEQFF. The CDR3 nucleotides read TGTGCCAGCAATCCTAGCGGGAGGAGGTATGAGCAGTTCTTC.

This chain connects TRBV3-1 to TRBJ2-7; TRBD2 is a possible D gene (6 bases). The germline V gene encodes CDR1 LGHDT and CDR2 YNNKEL (reference sequence). Between the trimmed V and J ends, which lost 4 bases and 2 bases, there was a span of 15 bases. This CDR3 spans 15 amino acids. The CDR3 is CASSLSGRVTYEQYF. The CDR3, as DNA: TGTGCCAGCAGCCTTAGCGGACGGGTCACCTACGAGCAGTACTTC.

The table lists this clonotype with a few counts. The V gene is TRBV9, the J gene TRBJ1-4; D unresolved. The CDR3 sequence is 12 residues long. V was cut by 0 bases and J by 7 bases, with 4 bases left in between. Germline V gives CDR1 SGDLS, CDR2 YYNGEE. Here the CDR3 reads CASSVDSEKLFF. For the CDR3, the DNA is TGTGCCAGCAGCGTAGACAGTGAAAAACTGTTTTTT.

The rearrangement links TRBV5-1 to TRBJ2-3; 12 bases line up with TRBD2. CDR3 length: 16 residues. Germline CDR1 is SGHRS and CDR2 is YFSETQ. After removal of 5 bases from V and 4 bases from J, the junction contained 8 bases not matched to a gene. CDR3 sequence: CASSPRLAGDSDTQYF. The DNA for the CDR3 is TGCGCCAGCAGTCCTAGACTAGCGGGAGATTCAGATACGCAGTATTTT.

The chain employs TRBV5-6 and TRBJ2-7; TRBD1 aligns across 10 bases. Germline trimming cut 4 bases from V and 3 bases from J; bases unmatched to any gene: 7. The CDR3 has 15 residues. Germline V lookup: CDR1 SGHDT, CDR2 YYEEEE. The CDR3 is CASSVSDRGGYEQYF. The CDR3 nucleotides read TGTGCCAGCAGCGTCTCGGACAGGGGGGGCTACGAGCAGTACTTC.

The rearrangement uses TRBV24-1 and TRBJ2-3; TRBD2 is a possible D gene (5 bases). Per the germline V gene, CDR1 is KGHDR and CDR2 is SFDVKD. This CDR3 contains 14 residues. Between the trimmed V and J ends, which lost 3 bases and 0 bases, there was a span of 6 bases. The CDR3 sequence is CATSDRRSTDTQYF. CDR3 in DNA: TGTGCCACCAGTGATCGGAGGAGCACAGATACGCAGTATTTT.

As regards this clonotype: The junction departs from the called germline gene at one end, perhaps through a read error. V usage is TRBV3-1 and J usage is TRBJ2-7; the match to TRBD2 covers 8 bases. Germline values: CDR1 LGHDT, CDR2 YNNKEL (reference sequence). The CDR3 has 14 residues. DNA of the CDR3: TGTGCCAGCAGCCTTAGCAGCCAGCGGGAGAGACCGAACTTC. Protein product: CASSLSSQRERPNF.

The sample holds a few counts of this clonotype. CDR3 sequence: CAGGLTTNTEAFF. The CDR3 DNA reads as TGTGCCGGGGGCCTTACGACGAACACTGAAGCTTTCTTT. The chain joins TRBV11-2 to TRBJ1-1; maybe TRBD1 (6 bases). The V gene's germline CDR1 is SGHAT and CDR2 FQNNGV. The CDR3 consists of 13 residues. V shed 11 bases and J shed 1 base, with 14 bases lying between them.

The chain recombines TRBV12-3 or TRBV12-4 with TRBJ2-5; weak D call: TRBD1 (5 bases). Between the trimmed V and J ends, which lost 4 bases and 5 bases, there was a span of 14 bases. The CDR3 loop spans 14 amino acids. The CDR3 protein is CASSSVNRLETQYF. CDR3 in DNA: TGTGCCAGCAGTTCTGTAAACAGGTTGGAGACCCAGTACTTC.

This clonotype has a handful of counts. This chain links TRBV24-1 with TRBJ2-1, with D uncertain. V was cut by 3 bases and J by 0 bases, with 8 bases left in between. CDR3 size: 15 residues. Germline V lookup: CDR1 KGHDR, CDR2 SFDVKD. The chain's CDR3 is CATSDARSSYNEQFF. The CDR3 DNA reads TGTGCCACCAGTGATGCACGGAGCTCCTACAATGAGCAGTTCTTC.

This chain uses TRBV4-3 with TRBJ2-4, with no clear D. This CDR3 contains 17 residues. The germline V gene has CDR1 LGHNA and CDR2 YSLEER. V gave up 0 bases and J gave up 10 bases, with 22 bases separating them. This CDR3 reads CASSQEPVWAAPRIQYF. The CDR3 nucleotides are TGCGCCAGCAGCCAAGAACCAGTTTGGGCGGCACCGAGGATTCAGTACTTC.

A few counts support this clonotype. This chain joins TRBV29-1 and TRBJ2-7; D may be TRBD1 or TRBD2 (5 bases each). Germline lookup yields CDR1 SQVTM and CDR2 ANQGSEA. The CDR3 sequence is 13 residues long. Between the trimmed V and J ends, which lost 6 bases and 9 bases, there was a span of 21 bases. CDR3 coding DNA: TGCAGCGTAACCGACCACAACCGGGGCGGGCAGTACTTC. This gives the protein CSVTDHNRGGQYF.

J is TRBJ2-7 and V is TRBV7-2, with TRBD1 as a possible D gene (6 bases). V was clipped by 3 bases and J by 3 bases, with 9 bases between them. This CDR3 is 13 amino acids long. Germline-derived CDR1 and CDR2 are SGHTA and FQGNSA. The CDR3 coding sequence is TGTGCCAGCAGCTTCGAGACAGGCTACGAGCAGTACTTC. It yields the protein CASSFETGYEQYF.

This clonotype has at least ten counts. This chain links TRBV12-3 or TRBV12-4 with TRBJ2-7, with D possibly matching TRBD1 (6 bases). CDR3 length: 14 residues. Between the trimmed V and J ends, which lost 6 bases and 3 bases, there was a span of 15 bases. The CDR3 DNA reads TGTGCCAGCAGCCGGGGACAAGGAAGCTACGAGCAGTACTTC. This codes for CASSRGQGSYEQYF.

This sequence joins TRBV7-9 and TRBJ1-5; 9 bases fit TRBD1. Germline trimming cut 3 bases from V and 5 bases from J; bases unmatched to any gene: 2. The CDR3 spans 14 residues. Looked up from germline, CDR1 is SEHNR and CDR2 is FQNEAQ (reference sequence). CDR3 DNA: TGTGCCAGCAGCTTGGGACAGGGCTATCAGCCCCAGCATTTT. This codes for CASSLGQGYQPQHF. Drawing the rest from reference TRBV7-9 and TRBJ1-5, the complete variable domain is DTGVSQNPRHKITKRGQNVTFRCDPISEHNRLYWYRQTLGQGPEFLTYFQNEAQLEKSRLLSDRFSAERPKGSFSTLEIQRTEQGDSAMYLCASSLGQGYQPQHFGDGTRLSIL.

CDR3 in DNA: TGTGCCAGTAGGGGACAGGGCGGAAAAACTGAAGCTTTCTTT. Translating gives CASRGQGGKTEAFF. The gene calls are TRBV19 and TRBJ1-1; 9 nucleotides match TRBD1. CDR1 and CDR2 (germline): LNHDA, SQIVND (reference sequence). V lost 6 bases, J lost 5 bases, and 7 bases stayed unmatched. The CDR3 runs 14 residues.

This clonotype came up a few times. This chain joins TRBV11-2 and TRBJ1-1; unclear D gene. Per the germline V gene, CDR1 is SGHAT and CDR2 is FQNNGV. The CDR3 sequence is 13 residues long. Trimming left V 10 bases short and J 4 bases short, with 16 bases between. CDR3 loop: CATRMGGFTEAFF. CDR3 sequence (DNA): TGTGCCACCAGAATGGGAGGGTTCACTGAAGCTTTCTTT. Drawing the rest from reference TRBV11-2 and TRBJ1-1, the complete variable domain is EAGVAQSPRYKIIEKRQSVAFWCNPISGHATLYWYQQILGQGPKLLIQFQNNGVVDDSQLPKDRFSAERLKGVDSTLKIQPAKLEDSAVYLCATRMGGFTEAFFGQGTRLTVV.

This clonotype was seen a few times. The chain is built from TRBV12-3 or TRBV12-4 and TRBJ1-2, with TRBD1 as a possible D gene (6 bases). Trimming cost V 6 bases and J 4 bases, with 15 bases left between them. CDR3 length: 14 amino acids. CDR3 coding DNA: TGTGCCAGCAGAGAACAGGGTAGGAGCTATGGCTACACCTTC. Its translation: CASREQGRSYGYTF.